This TCR beta chain was sequenced during a study of blood T cell repertoires in COVID-19. Turning to the study itself: Nucleic acid was either cDNA or gDNA, and it came from T cells, B-cell-depleted T cells, or PBMCs.

J gave up 8 bases and V 5 bases, and 3 bases lay outside the gene matches. CDR1 is LNHDA, CDR2 SQIVND, per germline (reference sequence). There are 15 residues in the CDR3. Repertoires were generated with immunoSEQ multiplex PCR, while TCRdb's copy carries only in-frame clones and drops some. Of about 150,000 clones in the sample, about 85% were seen once. This clone was counted between two and nine times. The receptor was derived from a human donor with acute or convalescent COVID-19. The donor label of this sample is uncertain. The chain couples TRBV19 to TRBJ2-1; 16 nucleotides match TRBD2. The sample comprised peripheral blood. For the CDR3, the DNA is TGTGCCAGTAGTGTGGGACTAGCGGGAGGGTATGAGCAGTTCTTC. Encoded protein: CASSVGLAGGYEQFF.